The rows below give T cell receptor beta chains drawn from one sample of a study of CD8+CD57+ T cells in acquired aplastic anemia. TCRdb independently ran MiXCR on the reads; one entry per CDR3 protein. The table lists about 220,000 distinct CDR3 sequences, almost 35% of them singletons, with about 1.1% in the top ten. Input material: sorted CD4+, CD8+, or CD8+CD57+ T cells (not recorded which) from PBMCs. The source of these receptors is a human donor in good health, serving as a control. Both conserved end residues are part of each CDR3. The D gene is left open where the match is weak. A clone size is listed for some rows: how often the clone was seen (once, few, many), or a class if it is expanded.

V	length	J	D	size	CDR3	DNA
TRBV13	14	TRBJ1-1	.	.	CASSGGTFNVEAFF	TGTGCCAGCAGCGGGGGGACGTTTAACGTTGAAGCTTTCTTT
TRBV15	15	TRBJ1-6	TRBD1	.	CATSRAPGQGVPLHF	TGTGCCACCAGCAGGGCTCCGGGACAGGGGGTTCCCCTCCACTTT
TRBV29-1	13	TRBJ2-5	.	many	CSVGWGGAETQYF	TGCAGCGTTGGTTGGGGCGGAGCGGAGACCCAGTACTTC
TRBV7-8	13	TRBJ1-1	.	few	CASSFSRNAEAFF	TGTGCCAGCAGCTTTTCTCGGAACGCTGAAGCTTTCTTT
TRBV10-1	14	TRBJ2-3	.	.	CASSETGVADTQYF	TGCGCCAGCAGCGAGACGGGGGTAGCAGATACGCAGTATTTT
TRBV18	13	TRBJ2-7	.	.	CASSALSSYEQYF	TGTGCCAGCTCCGCCTTAAGCTCCTACGAGCAGTACTTC
TRBV2	12	TRBJ2-7	.	many	CASRNQYYEQYF	TGTGCCAGCAGGAACCAGTACTACGAGCAGTACTTC
TRBV4-1	18	TRBJ1-2	TRBD1	.	CASSQTLHRTGGNYGYTF	TGCGCCAGCAGCCAAACCCTCCACCGGACAGGGGGAAACTATGGCTACACCTTC
TRBV5-1	14	TRBJ1-1	.	.	CASSPVAQGTEAFF	TGCGCCAGCAGCCCCGTGGCACAGGGCACTGAAGCTTTCTTT
TRBV6-2/TRBV6-3	18	TRBJ1-2	.	few	CASSYSRGGTESNYGYTF	TGTGCCAGCAGTTACTCGAGGGGCGGGACCGAATCTAACTATGGCTACACCTTC
TRBV5-1	14	TRBJ2-1	.	many	CASSGTGASNEQFF	TGCGCCAGTTCCGGGACCGGGGCATCCAATGAGCAGTTCTTC
TRBV20-1	15	TRBJ2-7	TRBD2	.	CSALGLAGGSYEQYF	TGCAGTGCCCTGGGACTAGCGGGGGGAAGTTACGAGCAGTACTTC
TRBV6-4	15	TRBJ2-1	.	few	CASSDRGSSYNEQSF	TGTGCCAGCAGTGACAGGGGAAGCTCCTACAATGAGCAGTCCTTC
TRBV7-9	13	TRBJ1-2	.	many	CASSPLNSIGYTF	TGTGCCAGCAGCCCTCTGAACTCGATTGGCTACACCTTC
TRBV29-1	13	TRBJ1-2	.	.	CSVKTEADYGYTF	TGCAGCGTTAAGACTGAGGCGGACTATGGCTACACCTTC
TRBV11-2	16	TRBJ2-7	TRBD1	.	CASSLEWDSHFYEQYF	TGTGCCAGCAGCTTAGAATGGGACAGCCACTTCTACGAGCAGTACTTC
TRBV10-3	14	TRBJ1-5	.	.	CAISKDRGNQPQHF	TGTGCCATCAGTAAGGATCGGGGAAATCAGCCCCAGCATTTT
TRBV5-6	14	TRBJ2-7	.	few	CAISASPTGYEQYF	TGTGCCATCAGCGCCTCGCCTACAGGGTACGAGCAATACTTC
TRBV6-1	15	TRBJ1-4	.	.	CASSPPATGREKLFF	TGTGCCAGCAGTCCCCCGGCCACCGGGCGGGAAAAACTGTTTTTT
TRBV7-9	15	TRBJ1-2	.	.	CASSLNEGIYSGCTF	TGTGCCAGCAGCTTAAATGAGGGGATATATTCTGGCTGCACCTTC
TRBV7-3	14	TRBJ1-6	.	many	CASSLRRDNSPLHF	TGTGCCAGCAGCTTAAGACGAGATAATTCACCCCTCCACTTT
TRBV12-3/TRBV12-4	19	TRBJ2-7	.	.	CASSSNFRSGLALSYEQYF	TGTGCCAGCAGTTCCAATTTCCGGTCGGGGCTAGCTCTCTCCTACGAGCAGTACTTC